The rows below give T cell receptor beta chains drawn from one sample of a study of chemoradiotherapy in HPV16-positive cancers. Only in-frame clones appear in the TCRdb table, and some are missing; sequencing was by immunoSEQ multiplex PCR. This repertoire shows 1,000 to 1,500 clones, around 84% found once; its top ten account for over 9.5%. Material: tumor tissue, obtained from a patient who underwent chemoradiotherapy. These receptors all come from a human donor with HPV-associated anogenital cancer. Each CDR3 is given with its conserved first and last residue. The D gene is left open where the match is weak. The size of a clone is reported for some rows only, either as once, few or many, or as a class for expanded clones.

d_call,j_call,clone_size,v_call,cdr3_nt,cdr3_aa
TRBD2,TRBJ2-3,NA,TRBV4-1,TGCGCCAGCAATTCGGGGGGGCCGGGAGATACGCAGTATTTT,CASNSGGPGDTQYF
NA,TRBJ1-4,NA,TRBV5-1,TGCGCCAGCAGCTTGGTAGGGGACTCAAATGAAAAACTGTTTTTT,CASSLVGDSNEKLFF
NA,TRBJ1-2,NA,TRBV14,TGTGCCAGCAGCCCAGGGACCTATGGCTACACCTTC,CASSPGTYGYTF
NA,TRBJ2-3,NA,TRBV7-9,TGTGCCAGCAGCTTAACACAGGCGAGCACAGATACGCAGTATTTT,CASSLTQASTDTQYF
TRBD2,TRBJ2-3,NA,TRBV11-2,TGTGCCAGCAGCTTTACTAGCGGGGGCACAGATACGCAGTATTTT,CASSFTSGGTDTQYF
NA,TRBJ1-1,NA,TRBV10-2,TGCGCCAGCAGTGAGGTCGAGGGGCTGAACACTGAAGCTTTCTTT,CASSEVEGLNTEAFF
NA,TRBJ2-3,NA,TRBV18,TGTGCCAGCTCTAGACTACTCACAGATACGCAGTATTTT,CASSRLLTDTQYF
NA,TRBJ2-7,NA,TRBV4-2,TGTGCCAGCAGCCAAGGACAAGACTTCTACGAGCAGTACTTC,CASSQGQDFYEQYF
TRBD1,TRBJ2-7,NA,TRBV11-1,TGTGCCAGCAGCCCAGGGGGAGAGGAAATCGAGCAGTACTTC,CASSPGGEEIEQYF
TRBD1,TRBJ2-2,once,TRBV30,TGTGCCTGGAAGCCGAGGGACAGGGGAGGTGGGGAGCTGTTTTTT,CAWKPRDRGGGELFF
NA,TRBJ2-1,NA,TRBV29-1,TGCAGCGTTAGGCGAGACCCCTACAATGAGCAGTTCTTC,CSVRRDPYNEQFF
NA,TRBJ2-7,NA,TRBV2,TGTGCCAGCACCCCCGGGGGACCCTCCTACGAGCAGTACTTC,CASTPGGPSYEQYF
NA,TRBJ2-1,once,TRBV4-1,TGCGCCAGCAGCTCTCTAACTAGCAGCGATGAGCAGTTCTTC,CASSSLTSSDEQFF
NA,TRBJ1-5,NA,TRBV10-3,TGTGCCATCAGTGTCTTGGACACCGATCAGCCCCAGCATTTT,CAISVLDTDQPQHF
TRBD1,TRBJ1-1,NA,TRBV30,TGTGCCTGGAGCGGGACAGCGAACACTGAAGCTTTCTTT,CAWSGTANTEAFF
TRBD2,TRBJ2-5,NA,TRBV4-1,TGCGCCAGCAGCCAAGCCCTAGCGGGGGGCCCCCTCCAAGAGACCCAGTACTTC,CASSQALAGGPLQETQYF
NA,TRBJ2-7,few,TRBV18,TGTGCCAGCTCTAACAGTCGGGGTCCATTGGCTTACGAGCAGTACTTC,CASSNSRGPLAYEQYF
NA,TRBJ2-3,NA,TRBV7-3,TGTGCCAGCAGCCCGCACAGTGGTCCGGGAGATACGCAGTATTTT,CASSPHSGPGDTQYF
NA,TRBJ2-2,once,TRBV9,TGTGCCAGCAGCGTAGGGGGTTACGCGAACACCGGGGAGCTGTTTTTT,CASSVGGYANTGELFF
NA,TRBJ1-5,NA,TRBV10-3,TGTGCCATCAGTGTGACAGGTAGCAATCAGCCCCAGCATTTT,CAISVTGSNQPQHF
TRBD1,TRBJ2-2,NA,TRBV19,TGTGCCAGCAGCGGGACAGGGGCCGGGGAGCTGTTTTTT,CASSGTGAGELFF
NA,TRBJ2-1,once,TRBV9,TGTGCCAGCAGCGTAGACCAGCGGAGGTGGGATGAGCAGTTCTTC,CASSVDQRRWDEQFF
NA,TRBJ2-2,NA,TRBV7-2,TGTGCCAGCAGCCAACAGGGATCGCACACCGGGGAGCTGTTTTTT,CASSQQGSHTGELFF
NA,TRBJ1-5,NA,TRBV2,TGTGCCAGCAGTGTGGGAGGGAATCAGCCCCAGCATTTT,CASSVGGNQPQHF
NA,TRBJ2-1,NA,TRBV21-1,TGTGCCAGCAGCAAAGCTGCGGTGACGGCCCTGAGCTCCTACAATGAGCAGTTCTTC,CASSKAAVTALSSYNEQFF
TRBD2,TRBJ2-2,NA,TRBV18,TGTGCCAGCTCACCACGCACTAGCGGCACCGGGGAGCTGTTTTTT,CASSPRTSGTGELFF
NA,TRBJ1-6,NA,TRBV10-2,TGCGCCAGCAGGGAGGGTGGAGGGTCCTATAATTCACCCCTCCACTTT,CASREGGGSYNSPLHF
NA,TRBJ1-1,NA,TRBV13,TGTGCCAGCAGCTTAAGTATGAACACTGAAGCTTTCTTT,CASSLSMNTEAFF
NA,TRBJ1-2,NA,TRBV6-1,TGTGCCATCGGGTACCCGGGGGCTTTTGGCTACACCTTC,CAIGYPGAFGYTF
NA,TRBJ2-7,once,TRBV2,TGTGCCAGCTCCCGACAAACCCGGGCCAGCGAGCAGTACTTC,CASSRQTRASEQYF
NA,TRBJ1-2,NA,TRBV29-1,TGCAGACCACAGGAAGCGGATGGCTACACCTTC,CRPQEADGYTF
NA,TRBJ2-1,NA,TRBV5-1,TGCGCCAGCAGCCTCCGGGGGCCCCGGAACCACAATGAGCAGTTCTTC,CASSLRGPRNHNEQFF
NA,TRBJ1-2,NA,TRBV21-1,TGTGCCAGCAGCAAGGGACAGGGGAGCTATGGCTACACCTTC,CASSKGQGSYGYTF
NA,TRBJ2-2,once,TRBV19,TGTGCCAGTACCCAGAGTACTAACACCGGGGAGCTGTTTTTT,CASTQSTNTGELFF
TRBD2,TRBJ2-3,NA,TRBV5-6,TGTGCCAGCACCATGGGGGGGACAGATACGCAGTATTTT,CASTMGGTDTQYF
NA,TRBJ1-3,NA,TRBV2,TGTGCCAGCACGGAGGGGGGCGCAGGTGGAAACACCATATATTTT,CASTEGGAGGNTIYF
NA,TRBJ1-1,NA,TRBV10-3,TGTGCCATCAGTGAAAGGGACCGCGGGAACACTGAAGCTTTCTTT,CAISERDRGNTEAFF
NA,TRBJ1-1,once,TRBV7-2,TGTGCCAGCAGCCCATACCTACGGGCTGAAGCTTTCTTT,CASSPYLRAEAFF
NA,TRBJ2-5,once,TRBV10-3,TGTGCCATCAGTGAACGCGGAGAGACCCAGTACTTC,CAISERGETQYF
NA,TRBJ1-2,NA,TRBV5-4,TGTGCCAGCAGCGGTTCAACAGGTTCACACTATGGCTACACCTTC,CASSGSTGSHYGYTF
NA,TRBJ1-2,NA,TRBV18,TGTGCCAGCTCACCCCAGGAATTCGGCTACACCTTC,CASSPQEFGYTF